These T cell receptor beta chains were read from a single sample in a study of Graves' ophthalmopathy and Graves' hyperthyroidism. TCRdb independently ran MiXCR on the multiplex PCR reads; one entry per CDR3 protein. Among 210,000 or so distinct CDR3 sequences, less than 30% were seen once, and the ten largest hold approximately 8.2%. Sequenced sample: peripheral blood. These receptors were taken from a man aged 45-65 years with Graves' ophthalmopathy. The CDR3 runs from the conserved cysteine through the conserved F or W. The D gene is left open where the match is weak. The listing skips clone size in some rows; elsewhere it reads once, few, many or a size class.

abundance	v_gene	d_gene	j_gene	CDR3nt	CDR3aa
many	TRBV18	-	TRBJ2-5	TGTGCCAGCTCACCTAATACCGGGACATCTGCGACCCAGTACTTC	CASSPNTGTSATQYF
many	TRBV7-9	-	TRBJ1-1	TGTGCCAGCAGCTTAGGGGAATCAGCAAACACTGAAGCTTTCTTT	CASSLGESANTEAFF
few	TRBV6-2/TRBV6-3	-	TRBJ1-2	TGTGCCAGCAGGCCCGCCCGGAACTATGGCTACACCTTC	CASRPARNYGYTF
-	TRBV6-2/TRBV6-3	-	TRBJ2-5	TGTGCCAGCAGTAGAGGACAGATACAAGAGACCCAGTACTTC	CASSRGQIQETQYF
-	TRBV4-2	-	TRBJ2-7	TGTGCCAGCAGTCCTCCGGGACTGTTATACGAGCAGTACTTC	CASSPPGLLYEQYF
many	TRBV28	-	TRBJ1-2	TGTGCCAGCAGTTCCGCCCAGGGGTCTTACTATGGCTACACCTTC	CASSSAQGSYYGYTF
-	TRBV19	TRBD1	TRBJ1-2	TGTGCCAGTAGTATGGGGACAGGGAACGGTGGCTACACCTTC	CASSMGTGNGGYTF
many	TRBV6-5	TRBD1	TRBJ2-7	TGTGCCAGCAGTTTCTACCTCACAGGGGGGATCTCCTACGAGCAGTACTTC	CASSFYLTGGISYEQYF
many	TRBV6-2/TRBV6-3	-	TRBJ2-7	TGTGCCAGCAGTCAAAGGTGGGACGAGCAGTACTTC	CASSQRWDEQYF
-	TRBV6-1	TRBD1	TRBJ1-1	TGTGCCAGCAGTGATCCTCAGACAGGGGGCACTGAAGCTTTCTTT	CASSDPQTGGTEAFF
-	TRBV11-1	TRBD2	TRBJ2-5	TGTGCCAGCAGCTACGGACTAGCGGGAGGCACCCAAGAGACCCAGTACTTC	CASSYGLAGGTQETQYF
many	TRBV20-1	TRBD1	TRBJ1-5	TGCAGTGCTATGCAGGGGGTCGGTGCTCAGCCCCAGCATTTT	CSAMQGVGAQPQHF
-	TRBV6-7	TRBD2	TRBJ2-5	TGTGCCAGCAGCCCTAGAGCTAGGTTTGTCCTTAGACTAGCGGGAGGGCAAGAGACCCAGTACTTC	CASSPRARFVLRLAGGQETQYF
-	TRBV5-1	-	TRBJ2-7	TGCGCCAGCAGCTTGATGGGGGTCTACGAGCAGTACTTC	CASSLMGVYEQYF
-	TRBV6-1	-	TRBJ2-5	TGTGCCAGCAGTGGGGAGGGGGCGGGGGAGACCCAGTACTTC	CASSGEGAGETQYF
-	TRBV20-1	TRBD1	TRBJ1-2	TGCAGTGCTAGAGGAGGAGGGAGACAGGGTACTAGCTTC	CSARGGGRQGTSF
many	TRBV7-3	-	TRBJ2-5	TGTGCCAGCAGGGGTCAGGGTGAAGAGACCCAGTACTTC	CASRGQGEETQYF
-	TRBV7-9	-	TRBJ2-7	TGTGCCAGCAGCCCCAAGGGCCGCTACGAGCAGTACTTC	CASSPKGRYEQYF
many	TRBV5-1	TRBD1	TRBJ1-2	TGCGCCAGCAGCTTGGTACAGGGGGAATTGAACTATGGCTACACCTTC	CASSLVQGELNYGYTF
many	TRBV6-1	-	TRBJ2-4	TGTGCCAGCAGTGAATTTTGGTCAGGGGACGGAAACATTCAGTACTTC	CASSEFWSGDGNIQYF
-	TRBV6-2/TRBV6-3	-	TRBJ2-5	TGTGCCAGCAGCACAGATAACCAAGAGACCCAGTACTTC	CASSTDNQETQYF
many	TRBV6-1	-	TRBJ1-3	TGTGCCAGCAGCCCCCTCTTGCAGGACACCATATATTTT	CASSPLLQDTIYF
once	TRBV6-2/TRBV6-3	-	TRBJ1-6	TGTGCCAGCAGTTATAGGACAGTCATTAATTCACCCCTCCACTTT	CASSYRTVINSPLHF
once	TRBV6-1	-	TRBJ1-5	TGTGCCAGCAGGGGTCCGGGATCTCTTAGCAATCAGCCCCAGCATTTT	CASRGPGSLSNQPQHF
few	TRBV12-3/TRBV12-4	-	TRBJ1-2	TGTGCCAGCAGGGAAACTGGATATGGCTACACCTTC	CASRETGYGYTF
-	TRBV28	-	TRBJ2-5	TGTGCCAGCAGGTCCTTGAAAGTTCTAGGGGAGACCCAGTACTTC	CASRSLKVLGETQYF
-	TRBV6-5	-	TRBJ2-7	TGTGCCAGCAGTTACTCAGGGGTGTGGCCCTACGAGCAGTACTTC	CASSYSGVWPYEQYF
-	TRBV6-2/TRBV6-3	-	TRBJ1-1	TGTGCCAGCAGTTATAAGGACAACAGGGAAGCTTTCTTT	CASSYKDNREAFF
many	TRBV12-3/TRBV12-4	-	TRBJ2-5	TGTGCCAGCAGTTTGGGGGGACGGCCGCAAGAGACCCAGTACTTC	CASSLGGRPQETQYF
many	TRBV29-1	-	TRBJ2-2	TGCAGCGTTTCAACTCTCCAGGACGGTACCGGGGAGCTGTTTTTT	CSVSTLQDGTGELFF
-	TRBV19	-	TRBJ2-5	TGTGCCAGTAGTTCGTTTGGATGGGGGAACCAAGAGACCCAGTACTTC	CASSSFGWGNQETQYF
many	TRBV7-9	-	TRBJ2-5	TGTGCCAGCAGCTTAGACAGTAACTTCCAAGAGACCCAGTACTTC	CASSLDSNFQETQYF
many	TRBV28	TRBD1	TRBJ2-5	TGTGCCAGCAGCTACGACAGGGGGCAAGAGACCCAGTACTTC	CASSYDRGQETQYF
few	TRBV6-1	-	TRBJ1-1	TGTGCCAGCAGTGACCAAGGGGCTCATGCTGAAGCTTTCTTT	CASSDQGAHAEAFF
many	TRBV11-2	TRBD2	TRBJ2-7	TGTGCCAGCAGCTTAGTACTAGCGGGAGGTGGCGAGCAGTACTTC	CASSLVLAGGGEQYF
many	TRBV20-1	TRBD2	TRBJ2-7	TGCAGTTCCCTGGGTAGCGGGAGAGGGGAGCAGTACTTC	CSSLGSGRGEQYF
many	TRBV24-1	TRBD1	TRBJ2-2	TGTGCCACCAGTGACGCGAGGGACAGGGTAGAGCTGTTTTTT	CATSDARDRVELFF
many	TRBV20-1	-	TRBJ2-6	TGCAGTGCTAGAGATCTGGGCAGGCCTGGGGCCAACGTCCTGACTTTC	CSARDLGRPGANVLTF
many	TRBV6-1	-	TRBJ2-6	TGTGCCAGCACCTTAGAGGTCTCTGGGGCCAACGTCCTGACTTTC	CASTLEVSGANVLTF
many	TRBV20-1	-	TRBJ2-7	TGCAGTGCTAGAGAGGAGTCCTACGAGCAGTACTTC	CSAREESYEQYF
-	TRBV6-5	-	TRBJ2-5	TGTGCCAGCAGTTACTCGTTAGGGGCGCAAGAGACCCAGTACTTC	CASSYSLGAQETQYF
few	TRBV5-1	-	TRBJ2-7	TGCGCCAGCAGTCAGGGGACTGACGGCCTGGAGCAGTACTTC	CASSQGTDGLEQYF
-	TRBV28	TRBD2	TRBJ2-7	TGTGCCAGCAGTGTCCCGCGAATGACTAGCGGGAGTGTCTACGAGCAGTACTTC	CASSVPRMTSGSVYEQYF
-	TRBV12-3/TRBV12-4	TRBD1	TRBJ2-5	TGTGCCAGCAGTTCGGACAGGGCTGTCGGGACCCAGTACTTC	CASSSDRAVGTQYF
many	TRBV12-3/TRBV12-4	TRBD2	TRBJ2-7	TGTGCCAGCAGTCTCGATAGCGGGTGGGGCGAGCAGTACTTC	CASSLDSGWGEQYF
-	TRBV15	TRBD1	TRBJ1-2	TGTGCCACCAGCAGAGGAGGGGACAGGGGATTCCATGGCTACACCTTC	CATSRGGDRGFHGYTF
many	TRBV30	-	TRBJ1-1	TGTGCCTTGAACCTACTGGGGGCTCCCAGCTCTGAAGCTTTCTTT	CALNLLGAPSSEAFF
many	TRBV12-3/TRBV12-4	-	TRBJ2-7	TGTGCCAGCAGTTTAGCGGTCCCCGACTACGAGCAGTACTTC	CASSLAVPDYEQYF
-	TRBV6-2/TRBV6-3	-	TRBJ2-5	TGTGCCACCATCGCGGGGACGTACCAAGAGACCCAGTACTTC	CATIAGTYQETQYF
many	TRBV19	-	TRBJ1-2	TGTGCCAGTAGTATACCTGGGGCTAACTATGGCTACACCTTC	CASSIPGANYGYTF
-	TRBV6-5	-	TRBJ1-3	TGTGCCAGCAGTTTATCTAGGCGCTCTGGAAACACCATATATTTT	CASSLSRRSGNTIYF
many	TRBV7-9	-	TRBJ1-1	TGTGCCAGCAGCTTTCCACAGGGTAGGAACACTGAAGCTTTCTTT	CASSFPQGRNTEAFF
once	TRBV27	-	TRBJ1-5	TGTGCCAGCAGTTTGACAGGATGGGGCAATCAGCCCCAGCATTTT	CASSLTGWGNQPQHF
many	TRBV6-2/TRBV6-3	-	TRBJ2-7	TGTGCCAGCAGTTACGGGCGGACCTACGAGCAGTACTTC	CASSYGRTYEQYF
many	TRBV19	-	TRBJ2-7	TGTGCCAGTACCCCGACCGGCAGCTACGAGCAGTACTTC	CASTPTGSYEQYF
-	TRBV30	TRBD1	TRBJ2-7	TGTGCATGGAAAGGACAGGGACACTCCTACGAGCAGTACTTC	CAWKGQGHSYEQYF
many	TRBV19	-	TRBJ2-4	TGTGCCAGTAGTATCGCCCCCCCTGGGAACATTCAGTACTTC	CASSIAPPGNIQYF
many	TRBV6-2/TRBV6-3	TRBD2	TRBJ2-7	TGTGCCAGCAGCTGGGGACTACAAGGGTACGAGCAGTACTTC	CASSWGLQGYEQYF
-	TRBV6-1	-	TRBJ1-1	TGTGCCAGCAGCTCAGCCGGGATCGCGGGCAAAGCTTTCTTT	CASSSAGIAGKAFF
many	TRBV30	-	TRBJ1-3	TGTGCCTGGAGTGTCGACAACTCTGGAAACACCATATATTTT	CAWSVDNSGNTIYF